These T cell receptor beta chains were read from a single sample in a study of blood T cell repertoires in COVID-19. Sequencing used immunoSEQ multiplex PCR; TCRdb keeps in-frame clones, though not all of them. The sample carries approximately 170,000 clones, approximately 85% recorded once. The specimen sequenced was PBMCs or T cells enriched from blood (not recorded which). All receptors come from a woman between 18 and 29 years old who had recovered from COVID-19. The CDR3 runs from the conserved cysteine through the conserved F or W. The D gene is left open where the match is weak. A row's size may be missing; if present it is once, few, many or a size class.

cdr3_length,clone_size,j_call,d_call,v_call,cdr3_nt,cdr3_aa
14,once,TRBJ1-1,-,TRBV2,TGTGCCAGCATGTGGGACACCCTCGACACTGAAGCTTTCTTT,CASMWDTLDTEAFF
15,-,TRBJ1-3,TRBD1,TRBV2,TGTGCCAGCAGTCCCCGGACAGGAGCTGGAAACACCATATATTTT,CASSPRTGAGNTIYF
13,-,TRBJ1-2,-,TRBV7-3,TGTGCCAGCAGCTTAAATTCCGGAGGAGGCTACACCTTC,CASSLNSGGGYTF
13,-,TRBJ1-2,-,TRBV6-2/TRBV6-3,TGTGCCAGCAGTCTCCGAGCGGCTTATGGCTACACCTTC,CASSLRAAYGYTF
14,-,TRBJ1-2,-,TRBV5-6,TGTGCCAGCAGCTTGGACAGGTCTGACTATGGCTACACCTTC,CASSLDRSDYGYTF
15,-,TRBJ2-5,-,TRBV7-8,TGTGCCAGCAGCCCAGATTATGGAGGTGGTGAGACCCAGTACTTC,CASSPDYGGGETQYF
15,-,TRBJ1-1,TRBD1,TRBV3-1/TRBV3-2,TGTGCCAGCAGCCGTTCCGGACAGGGGAACACTGAAGCTTTCTTT,CASSRSGQGNTEAFF
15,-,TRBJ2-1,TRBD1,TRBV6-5,TGTGCCAGCAGTACCCTGGACAGGGTAGGCAATGAGCAGTTCTTC,CASSTLDRVGNEQFF
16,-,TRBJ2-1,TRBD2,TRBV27,TGTGCCAGCAGCTTTCTTGGGACTAGCGGGAGTAGTGAGCAGTTCTTC,CASSFLGTSGSSEQFF
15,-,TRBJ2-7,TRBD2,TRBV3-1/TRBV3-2,TGTGCCAGCAGCCAAGCTAGCGGTATACCCTACGAGCAGTACTTC,CASSQASGIPYEQYF
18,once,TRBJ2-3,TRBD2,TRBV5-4,TGTGCCAGCAGCACGGTAGCGGGGGTACCCAGTGGCACAGATACGCAGTATTTT,CASSTVAGVPSGTDTQYF
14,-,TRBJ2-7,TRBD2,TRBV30,TGTGCCTGGAGTGTGACTAGCGGAGCCTACGAGCAGTACTTC,CAWSVTSGAYEQYF